This record covers a single T cell receptor (beta chain). These data belong to a study of PD-L1 blockade in urothelial cancer. TCRdb's copy holds only in-frame clones and misses some; the assay was immunoSEQ multiplex PCR. The table has about 81,000 clones, around 92% seen once. As to time point: pretreatment peripheral blood. The CDR3 length is 16 residues. Germline V gene lookup returns CDR1 SGHNT and CDR2 YYREEE (reference sequence). Losses at the gene ends were 0 bases for V and 2 bases for J; bases not matched to a gene: 8. This sequence was found in a woman of 80 years or more with urothelial cancer. This chain links TRBV5-4 with TRBJ2-7, with 7 bases lining up with TRBD1. The sequencing here drew on PBMCs, taken around atezolizumab (anti-PD-L1) treatment. In nucleotides, the CDR3 is TGTGCCAGCAGCTTGGACCCCGGGACAGTGACCTACGAGCAGTACTTC. Its translation is CASSLDPGTVTYEQYF.